These 18 T cell receptor beta chains share one sample of origin, sequenced in a study of CXCR3-negative and CXCR3-positive naive CD8 T cells. The libraries of TRB cDNA were constructed through 5' RACE using UMI labels. TCRdb reworked the 5' RACE reads into one entry per CDR3 protein, no DNA. Here the sample table reports about 90,000 distinct CDR3 sequences. Sequencing used naive CXCR3- CD8+ T cells from blood. The subset denotes: CD45RO-CCR7+CD27+CD95- naive CD8+ T cells lacking CXCR3 (TNR3-). The receptors originated from a human donor in good health. Some clones in this sample may be carry-over from other donors' samples.

The chain has TRBV30 and TRBJ1-2. CDR1 GTSNPN and CDR2 SVGIG come from the germline V gene (reference sequence). The CDR3 extends over 14 amino acids. This CDR3 reads CAWRVRGGNYGYTF. Complete variable domain (other parts from reference TRBV30 and TRBJ1-2): SQTIHQWPATLVQPVGSPLSLECTVEGTSNPNLYWYRQAAGRGLQLLFYSVGIGQISSEVPQNLSASRPQDRQFILSSKKLLLSDSGFYLCAWRVRGGNYGYTFGSGTRLTVV.

This chain uses TRBV5-8 with TRBJ1-1; the D call of TRBD1 rests on TCRdb alone, since no DNA is present to check it. Germline V gene lookup returns CDR1 SGHTS and CDR2 YDEGEE. The CDR3 has 15 residues. The CDR3: CASSLWTGGAAEAFF. The full variable domain, its missing parts supplied by reference TRBV5-8 and TRBJ1-1, is EAGVTQSPTHLIKTRGQQATLRCSPISGHTSVYWYQQALGLGLQFLLWYDEGEERNRGNFPPRFSGRQFPNYSSELNVNALELEDSALYLCASSLWTGGAAEAFFGQGTRLTVV.

CDR3 residues: CSVLGSGELFF. The chain is built from TRBV29-1 and TRBJ2-2. Per germline, CDR1 SQVTM and CDR2 ANQGSEA. The CDR3 has 11 amino acids.

The chain employs TRBV20-1 and TRBJ2-1. Germline CDR1 and CDR2: DFQATT and SNEGSKA (reference sequence). The CDR3 is made up of 16 amino acids. CDR3 sequence: CSARWEENLSYNEQFF.

This sequence joins TRBV12-5 and TRBJ2-3; checking the TCRdb D call of TRBD1 is not possible without DNA. The CDR3 contains 15 residues. Germline V gene sequence: CDR1 LGHNT, CDR2 FRNRAP. CDR3 protein: CASGLSPGPTDTQYF.

The rearrangement joins TRBV29-1 to TRBJ1-1; TCRdb selects TRBD1, and the lack of DNA leaves this call unchecked. CDR1 is SQVTM, CDR2 ANQGSEA, per germline. The CDR3 totals 17 residues. CDR3 region: CRVEDLDRGRMNTEAFF.

This chain uses TRBV3-1 with TRBJ2-3. This CDR3 comprises 14 residues. CDR1 is LGHDT, CDR2 YNNKEL, per germline (reference sequence). Here the CDR3 reads CASSQEIGTDTQYF.

CDR3 protein: CSARGLAGGQETQYF. V is TRBV20-1 and J is TRBJ2-5; absent DNA, TCRdb's TRBD2 call cannot be checked. This CDR3 region has 15 residues. CDR1 and CDR2 (germline): DFQATT, SNEGSKA (reference sequence).

The chain has TRBV7-2 and TRBJ2-1; TCRdb lists TRBD2, though no DNA is available to test this call. The germline V gene has CDR1 SGHTA and CDR2 FQGNSA. The CDR3 is made up of 16 amino acids. CDR3 in amino acids: CASSPGGWGMGNEQFF.

This rearrangement joins TRBV12-3 or TRBV12-4 to TRBJ2-1; there is no DNA to check the TCRdb D call of TRBD2. This CDR3 has 13 amino acids. The CDR3 sequence is CASSSREYSEQFF.

V usage is TRBV11-2 and J usage is TRBJ2-3; with no DNA, the TCRdb D assignment of TRBD1 cannot be verified. Per germline, CDR1 SGHAT and CDR2 FQNNGV. This CDR3 has 15 residues. The CDR3 loop reads CASSLAGDLLDTQYF. Full variable domain (remainder filled in from reference TRBV11-2 and TRBJ2-3): EAGVAQSPRYKIIEKRQSVAFWCNPISGHATLYWYQQILGQGPKLLIQFQNNGVVDDSQLPKDRFSAERLKGVDSTLKIQPAKLEDSAVYLCASSLAGDLLDTQYFGPGTRLTVL.

The J gene is TRBJ1-3, the V gene TRBV5-1; TCRdb reports TRBD1, a call that lacks DNA to check it against. CDR1 is SGHRS, CDR2 YFSETQ, per germline. This CDR3 contains 15 residues. CDR3 sequence: CASRPPGGDPNTIYF.

The V gene is TRBV7-3, the J gene TRBJ2-2; TCRdb's assignment of TRBD1 cannot be checked, as there is no DNA. The CDR3 sequence is 15 residues long. In germline, CDR1 is SGHTA, CDR2 FQGTGA. CDR3 sequence reads: CASSWSGANTGELFF.

This chain connects TRBV7-3 to TRBJ1-2. The CDR3 spans 15 residues. CDR1 SGHTA and CDR2 FQGTGA come from the germline V gene. CDR3 sequence reads: CASSLLPGPPDGYTF.

The chain combines TRBV4-2 with TRBJ2-6; no DNA is available, so the TRBD1 call from TCRdb remains unchecked. The germline V gene encodes CDR1 LGHNA and CDR2 YNFKEQ. The CDR3 extends over 16 amino acids. The CDR3 loop is CASSQETASGANVLTF.

The genes are TRBV10-2 and TRBJ2-7; TCRdb names TRBD1, which stays unverified in the absence of DNA. Per germline, CDR1 WSHSY and CDR2 SAAADI. The CDR3 loop spans 15 amino acids. Here the CDR3 reads CASSEVDRGGYEQYF.

The CDR3 is CASSQGVGGGTEAFF. The chain recombines TRBV4-3 with TRBJ1-1. Germline CDR1 LGHNA, CDR2 YSLEER. This CDR3 contains 15 residues.

This sequence joins TRBV20-1 and TRBJ2-1. Per the germline V gene, CDR1 is DFQATT and CDR2 is SNEGSKA (reference sequence). The CDR3 runs 14 residues. CDR3 protein: CSARDLATNNEQFF.